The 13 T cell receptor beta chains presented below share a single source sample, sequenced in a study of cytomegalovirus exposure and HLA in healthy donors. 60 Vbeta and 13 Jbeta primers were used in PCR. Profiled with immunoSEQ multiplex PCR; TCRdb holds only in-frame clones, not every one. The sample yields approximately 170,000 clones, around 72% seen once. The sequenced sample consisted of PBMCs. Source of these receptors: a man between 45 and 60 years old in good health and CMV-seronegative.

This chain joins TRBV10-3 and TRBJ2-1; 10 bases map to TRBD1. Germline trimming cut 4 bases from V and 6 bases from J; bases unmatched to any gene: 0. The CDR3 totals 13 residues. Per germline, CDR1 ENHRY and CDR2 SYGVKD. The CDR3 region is CAISGQGANEQFF. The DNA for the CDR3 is TGTGCCATCAGTGGACAGGGGGCCAATGAGCAGTTCTTC.

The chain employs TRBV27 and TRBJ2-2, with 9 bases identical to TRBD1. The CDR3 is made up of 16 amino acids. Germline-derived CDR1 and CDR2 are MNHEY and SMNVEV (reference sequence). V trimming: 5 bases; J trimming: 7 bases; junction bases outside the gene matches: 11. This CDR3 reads CASSPLGQGNGGELFF. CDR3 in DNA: TGTGCCAGCAGTCCATTGGGACAGGGAAATGGCGGGGAGCTGTTTTTT.

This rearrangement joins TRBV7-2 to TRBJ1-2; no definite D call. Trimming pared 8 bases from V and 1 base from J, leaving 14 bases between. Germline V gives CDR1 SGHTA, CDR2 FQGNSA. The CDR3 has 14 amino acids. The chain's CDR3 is CASPGPGSNYGYTF. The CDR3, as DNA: TGTGCCAGCCCCGGGCCGGGGAGTAACTATGGCTACACCTTC.

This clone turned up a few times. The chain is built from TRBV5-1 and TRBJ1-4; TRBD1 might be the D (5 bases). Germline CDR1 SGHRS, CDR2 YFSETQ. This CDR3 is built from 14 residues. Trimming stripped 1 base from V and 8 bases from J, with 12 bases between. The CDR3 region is CASSLSGQVEKLFF. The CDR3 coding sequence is TGCGCCAGCAGCTTGTCAGGGCAGGTGGAAAAACTGTTTTTT.

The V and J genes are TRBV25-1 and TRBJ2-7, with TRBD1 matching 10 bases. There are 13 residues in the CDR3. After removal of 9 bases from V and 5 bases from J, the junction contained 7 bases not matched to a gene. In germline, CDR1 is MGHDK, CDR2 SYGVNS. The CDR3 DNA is TGTGCCAGTAGACAGGGGGCCATCAACGAGCAGTACTTC. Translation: CASRQGAINEQYF.

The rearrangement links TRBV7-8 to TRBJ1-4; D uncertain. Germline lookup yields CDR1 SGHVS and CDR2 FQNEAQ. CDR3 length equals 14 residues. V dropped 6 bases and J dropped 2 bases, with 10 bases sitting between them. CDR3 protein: CASRRLTTNEKLFF. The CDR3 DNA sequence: TGTGCCAGCAGAAGACTTACTACTAATGAAAAACTGTTTTTT.

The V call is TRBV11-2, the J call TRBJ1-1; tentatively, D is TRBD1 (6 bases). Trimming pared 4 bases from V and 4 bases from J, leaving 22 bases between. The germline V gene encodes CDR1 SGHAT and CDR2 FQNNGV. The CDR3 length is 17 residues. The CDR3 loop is CASSSEGGILRGTEAFF. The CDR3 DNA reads TGTGCCAGCAGCTCAGAAGGGGGTATACTCCGGGGCACTGAAGCTTTCTTT. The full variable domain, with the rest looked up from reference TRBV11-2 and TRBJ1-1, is EAGVAQSPRYKIIEKRQSVAFWCNPISGHATLYWYQQILGQGPKLLIQFQNNGVVDDSQLPKDRFSAERLKGVDSTLKIQPAKLEDSAVYLCASSSEGGILRGTEAFFGQGTRLTVV.

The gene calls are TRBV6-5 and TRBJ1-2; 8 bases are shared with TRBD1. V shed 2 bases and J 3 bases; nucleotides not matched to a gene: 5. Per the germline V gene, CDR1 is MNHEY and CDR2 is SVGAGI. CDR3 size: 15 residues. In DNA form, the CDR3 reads TGTGCCAGCAGTTACACCGGACAGGGACACTATGGCTACACCTTC. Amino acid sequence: CASSYTGQGHYGYTF.

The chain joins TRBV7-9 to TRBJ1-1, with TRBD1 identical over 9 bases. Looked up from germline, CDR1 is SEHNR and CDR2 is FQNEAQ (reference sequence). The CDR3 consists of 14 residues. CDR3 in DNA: TGTGCGGGACAGGGAGGGTTGATGAACACTGAAGCTTTCTTT. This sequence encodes CAGQGGLMNTEAFF.

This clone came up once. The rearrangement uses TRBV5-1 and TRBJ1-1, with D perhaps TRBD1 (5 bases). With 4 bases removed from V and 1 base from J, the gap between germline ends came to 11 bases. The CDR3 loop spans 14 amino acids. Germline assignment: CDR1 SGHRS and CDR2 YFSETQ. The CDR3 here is CASSTGTPNTEAFF. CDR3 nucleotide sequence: TGCGCCAGCAGCACCGGGACTCCGAACACTGAAGCTTTCTTT.

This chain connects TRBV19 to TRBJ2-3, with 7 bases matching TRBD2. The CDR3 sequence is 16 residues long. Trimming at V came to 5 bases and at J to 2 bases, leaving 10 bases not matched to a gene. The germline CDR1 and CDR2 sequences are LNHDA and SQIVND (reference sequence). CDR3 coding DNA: TGTGCCAGTAGTCCTTTGGGAGCGGGGTACACAGATACGCAGTATTTT. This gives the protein CASSPLGAGYTDTQYF.

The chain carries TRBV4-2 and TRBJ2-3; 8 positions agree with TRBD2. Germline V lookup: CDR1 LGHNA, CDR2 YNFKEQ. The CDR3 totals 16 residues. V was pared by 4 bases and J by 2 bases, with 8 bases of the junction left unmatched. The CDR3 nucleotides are TGTGCCAGCAGCCCCTTAGTAGCGGGGTTCACAGATACGCAGTATTTT. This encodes CASSPLVAGFTDTQYF.

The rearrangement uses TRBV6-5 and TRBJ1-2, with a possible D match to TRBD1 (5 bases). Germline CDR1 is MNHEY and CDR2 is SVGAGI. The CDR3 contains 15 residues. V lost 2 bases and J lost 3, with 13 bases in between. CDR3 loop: CASSYHGSGDYGYTF. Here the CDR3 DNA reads TGTGCCAGCAGTTACCACGGTTCGGGGGACTATGGCTACACCTTC.